Below are 25 T cell receptor beta chains sequenced from a single sample in a study of shared clonotypes between healthy human individuals. The repertoire was sequenced with immunoSEQ multiplex PCR; TCRdb's copy has only in-frame clones and lacks some. The sample has about 1 million clones, about 75% seen once. The material sequenced was memory CD4+ T cells sorted from blood. Stated subset: CD45RA-negative fraction. The receptors shown here come from a man younger than 35 in good health.

Details on this clone: The same CDR3 arises from other DNA sequences in this sample as well. The chain employs TRBV30 and TRBJ2-7, with 10 bases lining up with TRBD2. V was pared by 5 bases and J by 2 bases, with 6 bases of the junction left unmatched. The CDR3 runs to 14 residues. Per germline, CDR1 GTSNPN and CDR2 SVGIG (reference sequence). CDR3 in DNA: TGTGCCTGGGGCTTAGCGGGAGGTACCTACGAGCAGTACTTC. It encodes CAWGLAGGTYEQYF.

The genes are TRBV2 and TRBJ2-2; the match to TRBD2 covers 13 bases. Trimming removed 6 bases from V and 5 bases from J; junction bases left unmatched: 9. CDR3 length: 17 amino acids. In germline, CDR1 is SNHLY, CDR2 FYNNEI. CDR3 region: CASSHGLAGVKTGELFF. CDR3 DNA: TGTGCCAGCAGCCACGGACTAGCGGGAGTGAAGACCGGGGAGCTGTTTTTT.

This rearrangement joins TRBV6-5 to TRBJ2-5; the match to TRBD1 covers 9 bases. Germline CDR1 is MNHEY and CDR2 is SVGAGI. The V gene end was trimmed by 11 bases and the J gene end by 11 bases; junction bases not matched to a gene: 15. The CDR3 spans 13 residues. The DNA for the CDR3 is TGTGCCGGCCGAACACAGGGGGCGGGTGAGCAGTACTTC. The encoded protein is CAGRTQGAGEQYF.

Points on this clone: This CDR3 is also generated by other DNA sequences in the sample. The chain joins TRBV18 to TRBJ1-5; D gene ambiguous. Germline V gene sequence: CDR1 KGHSH, CDR2 LQKENI. Trimming removed 2 bases at V and 7 bases at J, with 15 bases between. This CDR3 spans 15 amino acids. The CDR3 nucleotides read TGTGCCAGCTCACCAACGGGTGGGGTGGGACAGCCCCAGCATTTT. This translates into CASSPTGGVGQPQHF.

The chain employs TRBV6-6 and TRBJ2-2; 7 bases map to TRBD1. Germline V lookup: CDR1 MNHNY, CDR2 SVGAGI (reference sequence). The CDR3 consists of 13 residues. The junction had 4 bases not matched to a gene; V was cut back by 10 bases and J by 2 bases. The CDR3 sequence is CATRQGNTGELFF. DNA of the CDR3: TGTGCCACCCGACAGGGTAACACCGGGGAGCTGTTTTTT.

The rearrangement joins TRBV6-6 to TRBJ1-2; D not resolved. The germline V gene encodes CDR1 MNHNY and CDR2 SVGAGI (reference sequence). V lost 2 bases and J 4 bases, leaving 5 bases between the germline ends. The CDR3 runs to 12 residues. The CDR3 here is CASSYGSYGYTF. In nucleotides, the CDR3 is TGTGCCAGCAGTTACGGCTCCTATGGCTACACCTTC.

The chain combines TRBV28 with TRBJ1-5; maybe TRBD1 (6 bases). The CDR3 is made up of 15 amino acids. V lost 3 bases and J 2 bases, leaving 11 bases between the germline ends. The germline CDR1 and CDR2 sequences are MDHEN and SYDVKM. The CDR3 nucleotides read TGTGCCAGCAGTTTGGGGGCGCAAGGCAATCAGCCCCAGCATTTT. This gives the protein CASSLGAQGNQPQHF.

This clone was recorded a few times. This chain uses TRBV30 with TRBJ1-1; D remains unclear. The CDR3 covers 12 residues. Trimming shortened V by 4 bases and J by 3 bases, and 9 bases separated the two germline ends. CDR1 GTSNPN and CDR2 SVGIG come from the germline V gene (reference sequence). The CDR3 bases are TGTGCCTGGAAAAGGTCTCACACTGAAGCTTTCTTT. Translation gives CAWKRSHTEAFF.

V gene TRBV18 combines with J gene TRBJ2-1; D remains ambiguous. This CDR3 is 15 amino acids long. Trimming left V 5 bases short and J 0 bases short, with 11 bases between. Germline V gene lookup returns CDR1 KGHSH and CDR2 LQKENI. CDR3: CASSILESSYNEQFF. CDR3 nucleotides: TGTGCCAGCTCAATTCTGGAGAGCTCCTACAATGAGCAGTTCTTC.

The genes are TRBV7-2 and TRBJ1-5, with D maybe TRBD1 (5 bases). CDR3 length equals 15 residues. Germline V lookup: CDR1 SGHTA, CDR2 FQGNSA. Trimming removed 1 base from V and 7 bases from J, with 14 bases in between. CDR3 coding DNA: TGTGCCAGCAGCTTAGAGTTACGGGGGTCCCAGCCCCAGCATTTT. It encodes CASSLELRGSQPQHF.

This clone was found a few times. The chain uses TRBV11-2 and TRBJ2-7, with 10 nucleotides matching TRBD2. From germline, CDR1 is SGHAT and CDR2 FQNNGV. The V gene end was trimmed by 6 bases and the J gene end by 6 bases; junction bases not matched to a gene: 14. The CDR3 is 16 amino acids. The CDR3 DNA reads TGTGCCAGCAGGGCTATTAGCGGGGGGCCCTTGCTCGAGCAGTACTTC. This codes for CASRAISGGPLLEQYF.

This clone was recorded only once. The chain's CDR3 is CASKDGGSYEQYF. The DNA for the CDR3 is TGCGCCAGCAAGGACGGAGGCTCCTACGAGCAGTACTTC. The chain employs TRBV5-1 and TRBJ2-7; TRBD2 is a possible D gene (5 bases). Per the germline V gene, CDR1 is SGHRS and CDR2 is YFSETQ. Trimming cost V 6 bases and J 0 bases, with 10 bases left between them. The CDR3 consists of 13 residues.

The CDR3 sequence is CALGKNDPGEKLFF. CDR3 nucleotide sequence: TGTGCCTTGGGGAAAAATGACCCGGGCGAAAAACTGTTTTTT. This rearrangement joins TRBV30 to TRBJ1-4; D gene unclear. From germline, CDR1 is GTSNPN and CDR2 SVGIG (reference sequence). The CDR3 spans 14 residues. Trimming removed 7 bases from V and 8 bases from J, with 20 bases in between.

J is TRBJ2-5 and V is TRBV19, with TRBD2 matching 11 bases. Unmatched junction bases numbered 11, after V lost 4 bases and J lost 1 base. The CDR3 is made up of 18 amino acids. Germline CDR1 reads LNHDA; CDR2 reads SQIVND (reference sequence). CDR3 protein: CASSTPGLAASGQETQYF. In nucleotides, the CDR3 is TGTGCCAGTAGTACCCCGGGACTAGCGGCTTCAGGCCAAGAGACCCAGTACTTC.

The V and J genes are TRBV6-1 and TRBJ2-7; D is perhaps TRBD1 (5 bases). Germline values: CDR1 MNHNS, CDR2 SASEGT. V gave up 6 bases and J gave up 2 bases, with 11 bases separating them. CDR3 size: 13 residues. CDR3 in amino acids: CASSVTDTYEQYF. Written as DNA, the CDR3 is TGTGCCAGCAGCGTGACAGATACCTACGAGCAGTACTTC.

The CDR3 bases are TGTGCCAGCAGTGAAAACGGGGGGAATCAGCCCCAGCATTTT. It encodes CASSENGGNQPQHF. This chain uses TRBV6-1 with TRBJ1-5, with D maybe TRBD1 (5 bases). The CDR3 is 14 amino acids. Germline V gene data show CDR1 as MNHNS and CDR2 as SASEGT. V lost 2 bases, J lost 4 bases, and 9 bases lay in between.

This clone is a singleton in its sample. This specimen includes other DNA sequences encoding the same CDR3. The chain has TRBV2 and TRBJ2-7; D is perhaps TRBD1 (5 bases). V lost 2 bases to trimming and J lost 1 base, with 9 bases between them. The germline V gene has CDR1 SNHLY and CDR2 FYNNEI. The CDR3 sequence is 14 residues long. This chain's CDR3 is CASSEQGVSYEQYF. CDR3 DNA sequence: TGTGCCAGCAGTGAACAGGGTGTATCCTACGAGCAGTACTTC.

This sequence joins TRBV14 and TRBJ2-7, with D maybe TRBD1 (5 bases). The CDR3 totals 17 residues. V shed 3 bases and J shed 2 bases, with 20 bases lying between them. Germline CDR1 SGHDN, CDR2 FVKESK. As DNA, the CDR3 is TGTGCCAGCAGCCACCACTTCGACCGCAGGGCCCCCTACGAGCAGTACTTC. Translated: CASSHHFDRRAPYEQYF.

The J gene is TRBJ2-7, the V gene TRBV4-1; 7 bases are a match to TRBD1. Germline V gene lookup returns CDR1 MGHRA and CDR2 YSYEKL. The CDR3 totals 14 residues. After removal of 1 base from V and 3 bases from J, the junction contained 3 bases not matched to a gene. The CDR3 here is CASSQGQGNYEQYF. Here the CDR3 DNA reads TGCGCCAGCAGCCAAGGACAGGGAAACTACGAGCAGTACTTC.

CDR3: CASSLAPFEQYF. CDR3 coding DNA: TGTGCCAGCAGCTTAGCCCCTTTCGAGCAGTACTTC. The chain links TRBV28 to TRBJ2-7; D unclear. V was pared by 6 bases and J by 6 bases, with 12 bases between. Germline V gene lookup returns CDR1 MDHEN and CDR2 SYDVKM. The CDR3 is 12 amino acids.

In the case of this clone: The sample carries other DNA sequences with the same CDR3. This chain joins TRBV5-1 and TRBJ2-7; D is unclear. The V and J ends lost 2 bases and 1 base respectively, with 7 bases between them. The CDR3 spans 13 residues. Germline CDR1 and CDR2: SGHRS and YFSETQ. Written as DNA, the CDR3 is TGCGCCAGCAGCTTAAATCCATCCTACGAGCAGTACTTC. Translation gives CASSLNPSYEQYF.

This clone was counted only a few times. The chain uses TRBV6-5 and TRBJ1-4; 8 bases are a match to TRBD1. The CDR3 has 15 amino acids. CDR1 is MNHEY, CDR2 SVGAGI, per germline. Trimming cost V 3 bases and J 6 bases; bases outside gene matches: 6. CDR3 amino acids: CASSYSTGEYEKLFF. In DNA form, the CDR3 reads TGTGCCAGCAGTTATTCGACAGGGGAGTATGAAAAACTGTTTTTT.

The rearrangement uses TRBV27 and TRBJ2-3; 8 nucleotides line up with TRBD1. V gave up 2 bases and J gave up 0 bases; unmatched junction bases: 10. The germline V gene has CDR1 MNHEY and CDR2 SMNVEV (reference sequence). CDR3 length: 18 amino acids. The CDR3 spells CASSLRDRIRNSTDTQYF. Here the CDR3 DNA reads TGTGCCAGCAGTTTAAGGGACAGGATAAGAAACAGCACAGATACGCAGTATTTT.

The chain has TRBV10-2 and TRBJ2-2, with D perhaps assigned TRBD1 or TRBD2 (5 bases each). Germline V lookup: CDR1 WSHSY, CDR2 SAAADI. V was cut by 8 bases and J by 6 bases, with 10 bases left in between. This CDR3 has 12 amino acids. CDR3 DNA sequence: TGCGCCAGCCGTAAGGGACCCGGGGAGCTGTTTTTT. This translates into CASRKGPGELFF.

J is TRBJ1-4 and V is TRBV6-6; 7 nucleotides agree with TRBD1. J was trimmed by 7 bases and V by 6 bases; bases with no gene match: 14. The CDR3 runs to 16 residues. Germline V gene lookup returns CDR1 MNHNY and CDR2 SVGAGI (reference sequence). CDR3 coding DNA: TGTGCCAGCAGATCCCGGGACCTCCCAGGGGGTGAAAAACTGTTTTTT. Protein: CASRSRDLPGGEKLFF.